This passage covers 4 T cell receptor beta chains from one sample sequenced in a study of blood T cell repertoires in COVID-19. Some clones are missing from TCRdb's copy, which holds only in-frame ones; the method was immunoSEQ multiplex PCR. This sample has a few hundred thousand clones, with approximately 85% found just once. The sequenced sample consisted of PBMCs or T cells enriched from blood (not recorded which). These receptors came from a man aged 25-45 years who had recovered from COVID-19.

About this clone itself: One end of the junction is discordant with germline, which a read error may explain. The genes are TRBV7-7 and TRBJ2-5; tentatively, D is TRBD1 (5 bases). CDR3 size: 13 residues. The germline V gene has CDR1 SSHAT and CDR2 FNYEAQ (reference sequence). For the CDR3, the DNA is TGTGCTAGCAGCCCCAGGGTGGGGGAGACCCAGTACTTC. Amino acids: CASSPRVGETQYF.

V is TRBV5-1 and J is TRBJ1-4; no reliable D call. The CDR3 covers 14 residues. V lost 4 bases to trimming and J lost 0 bases, with 7 bases between them. Germline V CDR1 and CDR2: SGHRS, YFSETQ. The CDR3 DNA reads as TGCGCCAGCAGCCGCAGCGCAACTAATGAAAAACTGTTTTTT. Its translation: CASSRSATNEKLFF. Full variable domain (rest looked up from reference TRBV5-1 and TRBJ1-4): KAGVTQTPRYLIKTRGQQVTLSCSPISGHRSVSWYQQTPGQGLQFLFEYFSETQRNKGNFPGRFSGRQFSNSRSEMNVSTLELGDSALYLCASSRSATNEKLFFGSGTQLSVL.

This clone was seen a single time. CDR3 region: CASSRLQGMGELFF. The CDR3 bases are TGTGCCAGCAGCCGTCTACAGGGGATGGGGGAGCTGTTTTTT. This chain links TRBV5-4 with TRBJ2-2; TRBD1 matches 7 bases. CDR3 length: 14 amino acids. The germline CDR1 and CDR2 sequences are SGHNT and YYREEE (reference sequence). After removal of 4 bases from V and 8 bases from J, the junction contained 8 bases not matched to a gene.

The chain recombines TRBV18 with TRBJ1-3; D remains unclear. The CDR3 covers 17 residues. CDR1 is KGHSH and CDR2 is LQKENI in the germline V gene. Deletions cut 5 bases from V and 0 bases from J, with 17 bases between. This chain's CDR3 is CASSSTLTAFSGNTIYF. For the CDR3, the DNA is TGTGCCAGCTCATCGACACTCACGGCTTTCTCTGGAAACACCATATATTTT.